The 26 T cell receptor beta chains below come from one sample, sequenced in a study of OX40 agonist ivuxolimab in advanced cancers. Here immunoSEQ multiplex PCR was the method, and the copy in TCRdb shows in-frame clones only, minus some. The profile shows tens of thousands of clones, almost 90% of them singletons. Material: CD4+ or CD8+ T cells sorted from blood, obtained in a trial of the OX40 agonist ivuxolimab. The receptors were gathered from an adult with an advanced solid tumor such as melanoma, head and neck, liver or kidney cancer.

V usage is TRBV6-1 and J usage is TRBJ2-7, with TRBD1 matching 10 bases. This CDR3 spans 13 amino acids. From germline, CDR1 is MNHNS and CDR2 SASEGT. Trimming at V came to 4 bases and at J to 6 bases, leaving 3 bases not matched to a gene. The CDR3 region is CASSGQGAAEQYF. For the CDR3, the DNA is TGTGCCAGCAGTGGACAGGGGGCCGCCGAGCAGTACTTC.

The chain carries TRBV13 and TRBJ1-2, with D uncertain. V was clipped by 5 bases and J by 2 bases, with 15 bases between them. Per germline, CDR1 PRHDT and CDR2 FYEKMQ (reference sequence). CDR3 length equals 15 residues. The CDR3 region has the DNA TGTGCCAGCAGCCTCAATGGGTGGCAGAACTATGGCTACACCTTC. This codes for CASSLNGWQNYGYTF.

This clone was found a few times. This chain uses TRBV7-8 with TRBJ2-5; unclear D gene. V gave up 5 bases and J gave up 1 base, with 2 bases separating them. The CDR3 is 11 residues long. In germline, CDR1 is SGHVS, CDR2 FQNEAQ. CDR3 nucleotide sequence: TGTGCCAGCAGCCCCCAAGAGACCCAGTACTTC. Its protein product is CASSPQETQYF. Full variable domain (missing parts from reference TRBV7-8 and TRBJ2-5): GAGVSQSPRYKVAKRGQDVALRCDPISGHVSLFWYQQALGQGPEFLTYFQNEAQLDKSGLPSDRFFAERPEGSVSTLKIQRTQQEDSAVYLCASSPQETQYFGPGTRLLVL.

V gene TRBV5-1 combines with J gene TRBJ2-2, with D possibly being TRBD1 (5 bases). The CDR3 covers 14 residues. Per germline, CDR1 SGHRS and CDR2 YFSETQ. V gave up 4 bases and J gave up 7 bases, with 14 bases separating them. CDR3 residues: CASSQTQGGGELFF. The CDR3 DNA follows: TGCGCCAGCAGCCAAACTCAGGGCGGCGGGGAGCTGTTTTTT.

The chain employs TRBV2 and TRBJ1-1; D not certain. The V gene lost 7 bases and the J gene lost 8 bases, with 11 bases spanning the gap. This CDR3 has 11 residues. Germline V CDR1 and CDR2: SNHLY, FYNNEI. CDR3 region: CASTWTEEAFF. CDR3 DNA sequence: TGTGCCAGCACCTGGACGGAAGAAGCTTTCTTT.

V usage is TRBV27 and J usage is TRBJ1-5, with 7 bases aligning to TRBD1. The germline CDR1 and CDR2 sequences are MNHEY and SMNVEV (reference sequence). This CDR3 is 14 amino acids long. The J segment lost 3 bases and the V segment lost 6 bases, leaving 5 bases of the junction unmatched. This CDR3 reads CASSYRGFNQPQHF. The CDR3 bases are TGTGCCAGCAGCTACAGGGGTTTCAATCAGCCCCAGCATTTT.

The rearrangement links TRBV30 to TRBJ1-2, with a weak D call TRBD1 (5 bases). Germline V gene lookup returns CDR1 GTSNPN and CDR2 SVGIG (reference sequence). The CDR3 extends over 14 amino acids. The V and J ends lost 1 base and 5 bases respectively, with 14 bases between them. Here the CDR3 DNA reads TGTGCCTGGAGTGAAGGTGGGACGGGATATGGCTACACCTTC. Its translation: CAWSEGGTGYGYTF.

The genes are TRBV28 and TRBJ1-4; the D gene is possibly TRBD1 (5 bases). The germline V and J ends were trimmed by 6 bases and 4 bases, with 15 bases remaining between them. The length of the CDR3 is 15 residues. From germline, CDR1 is MDHEN and CDR2 SYDVKM. The CDR3 sequence is CASSLDSLINEKLFF. CDR3 DNA sequence: TGTGCCAGCAGCTTAGACAGCCTGATTAATGAAAAACTGTTTTTT. Together with reference TRBV28 and TRBJ1-4, the CDR3 gives the full variable domain: DVKVTQSSRYLVKRTGEKVFLECVQDMDHENMFWYRQDPGLGLRLIYFSYDVKMKEKGDIPEGYSVSREKKERFSLILESASTNQTSMYLCASSLDSLINEKLFFGSGTQLSVL.

The CDR3: CASSATSVGTDTQYF. Here the CDR3 DNA reads TGTGCCAGCAGCGCAACTAGCGTGGGTACAGATACGCAGTATTTT. The rearrangement joins TRBV9 to TRBJ2-3, with 7 bases matching TRBD2. The junction had 7 bases not matched to a gene; V was cut back by 3 bases and J by 3 bases. Germline V gives CDR1 SGDLS, CDR2 YYNGEE. This CDR3 has 15 amino acids. Using reference TRBV9 and TRBJ2-3 for the parts outside the CDR3, the full variable domain is DSGVTQTPKHLITATGQRVTLRCSPRSGDLSVYWYQQSLDQGLQFLIQYYNGEERAKGNILERFSAQQFPDLHSELNLSSLELGDSALYFCASSATSVGTDTQYFGPGTRLTVL.

This chain links TRBV5-8 with TRBJ1-5; tentative D call: TRBD1 (6 bases). V lost 3 bases, J lost 0 bases, and 16 bases lay in between. CDR3 length: 17 residues. The germline CDR1 and CDR2 sequences are SGHTS and YDEGEE. The CDR3 nucleotides are TGTGCCAGCAGCTATTGGACAGCCTCTTATAGCAATCAGCCCCAGCATTTT. This codes for CASSYWTASYSNQPQHF.

The gene calls are TRBV7-9 and TRBJ2-7; the D gene is possibly TRBD2 (7 bases). Between the trimmed V and J ends, which lost 5 bases and 5 bases, there was a span of 22 bases. The CDR3 length is 16 residues. Germline CDR1 reads SEHNR; CDR2 reads FQNEAQ (reference sequence). CDR3 nucleotides: TGTGCCAGCAGCCGGGGGGCTAACGGGAGATTCGACGAGCAGTACTTC. Protein: CASSRGANGRFDEQYF.

The chain has TRBV5-1 and TRBJ1-1; a weak D match, TRBD1 (5 bases). The CDR3 runs to 13 residues. The germline V and J ends were trimmed by 3 bases and 5 bases, with 11 bases remaining between them. Per the germline V gene, CDR1 is SGHRS and CDR2 is YFSETQ. CDR3 coding DNA: TGCGCCAGCAGCTCAGCAGGGCGAACTGAAGCTTTCTTT. It codes for CASSSAGRTEAFF.

This sequence joins TRBV4-1 and TRBJ1-2; weak D call: TRBD1 (6 bases). This CDR3 is 14 amino acids long. V was trimmed by 1 base and J by 6 bases, leaving 12 bases between them. Germline assignment: CDR1 MGHRA and CDR2 YSYEKL. CDR3 amino acids: CASSQVGPGDGYTF. CDR3 DNA sequence: TGCGCCAGCAGCCAAGTTGGCCCAGGGGATGGCTACACCTTC.

This chain links TRBV19 with TRBJ2-2; 9 positions match TRBD1. CDR1 LNHDA and CDR2 SQIVND come from the germline V gene (reference sequence). The CDR3 covers 15 residues. V shed 6 bases, J shed 5 bases, and the junction held 7 bases outside the gene matches. For the CDR3, the DNA is TGTGCCAGTAGCACTGGACAGGGGAGGACCGGGGAGCTGTTTTTT. Protein product: CASSTGQGRTGELFF.

V is TRBV18 and J is TRBJ2-3, with 7 bases matching TRBD1. This CDR3 has 14 amino acids. The J segment lost 4 bases and the V segment lost 8 bases, leaving 9 bases of the junction unmatched. Germline loops: CDR1 KGHSH, CDR2 LQKENI. The CDR3 region is CASAKGGAADTQYF. The CDR3 coding sequence is TGTGCCAGCGCAAAAGGGGGCGCAGCAGATACGCAGTATTTT.

The chain joins TRBV7-3 to TRBJ2-5; D might be TRBD1 (6 bases). V shed 2 bases and J shed 2 bases, with 15 bases lying between them. The CDR3 runs to 16 residues. Germline V lookup: CDR1 SGHTA, CDR2 FQGTGA. The CDR3 sequence is CASSLGGARLQETQYF. The CDR3 bases are TGTGCCAGCAGCTTAGGGGGCGCTCGATTGCAAGAGACCCAGTACTTC.

The chain couples TRBV10-3 to TRBJ1-1; 8 bases agree with TRBD1. The CDR3 length is 14 residues. V lost 6 bases, J lost 4 bases, and 7 bases stayed unmatched. CDR1 is ENHRY, CDR2 SYGVKD, per germline. This CDR3 is CAISRGQGGTEAFF. The CDR3 nucleotides are TGTGCCATCAGCAGAGGACAGGGCGGCACTGAAGCTTTCTTT.

The chain uses TRBV5-1 and TRBJ2-4; tentatively, D is TRBD1 or TRBD2 (5 bases each). This CDR3 is built from 15 residues. V gave up 7 bases and J gave up 3 bases, with 17 bases separating them. Germline V gene data show CDR1 as SGHRS and CDR2 as YFSETQ. The DNA of the CDR3 is TGCGCCAGCGGGAGAGGGGATGGCGGCAAAAACATTCAGTACTTC. Protein: CASGRGDGGKNIQYF.

The chain's CDR3 is CASSSRTRGYNEQFF. For the CDR3, the DNA is TGCGCCAGCAGCAGCCGGACGAGAGGTTACAATGAGCAGTTCTTC. The rearrangement uses TRBV5-1 and TRBJ2-1; D gene uncertain. There are 15 residues in the CDR3. With 4 bases removed from V and 4 bases from J, the gap between germline ends came to 15 bases. Germline V gene data show CDR1 as SGHRS and CDR2 as YFSETQ. Using reference TRBV5-1 and TRBJ2-1 for the parts outside the CDR3, the full variable domain is KAGVTQTPRYLIKTRGQQVTLSCSPISGHRSVSWYQQTPGQGLQFLFEYFSETQRNKGNFPGRFSGRQFSNSRSEMNVSTLELGDSALYLCASSSRTRGYNEQFFGPGTRLTVL.

The J gene is TRBJ1-5, the V gene TRBV6-5, with 8 bases fitting TRBD1. Germline trimming cut 0 bases from V and 7 bases from J; bases unmatched to any gene: 8. The germline gives CDR1 MNHEY, CDR2 SVGAGI. CDR3 length: 16 residues. CDR3 sequence reads: CASSYSSAGGRQPQHF. For the CDR3, the DNA is TGTGCCAGCAGTTACTCGTCGGCAGGGGGCCGGCAGCCCCAGCATTTT.

The CDR3: CASSLKGSGRGGPYEQYF. CDR3 sequence (DNA): TGTGCCAGCAGCTTAAAGGGGTCAGGGCGCGGGGGGCCCTACGAGCAGTACTTC. This chain connects TRBV7-2 to TRBJ2-7; 8 bases align to TRBD2. The trim removed 2 bases at V and 2 bases at J, leaving 14 bases unmatched. The CDR3 runs to 18 residues. CDR1 and CDR2 (germline): SGHTA, FQGNSA.

This sequence joins TRBV21-1 and TRBJ2-1; TRBD2 reflects the table's D call only, with no check against the DNA. TRBV21-1 is given as a pseudogene. CDR3 length equals 18 residues. CDR3 protein: CASSKTTIAGGPYNEQFF. In DNA, the CDR3 is TGTGCCAGCAGCAAGACCACTATAGCGGGAGGGCCGTACAATGAGCAGTTCTTC.

This clone was found a few times. This chain links TRBV11-3 with TRBJ2-3, with TRBD2 matching over 8 bases. CDR1 is SGHNT and CDR2 is YENEEA in the germline V gene. The CDR3 is 15 residues long. V trimming: 5 bases; J trimming: 1 base; junction bases outside the gene matches: 5. Written as DNA, the CDR3 is TGTGCCAGCAGCATAGCGGGGTCTGGCACAGATACGCAGTATTTT. Amino acid sequence: CASSIAGSGTDTQYF.

This chain links TRBV5-8 with TRBJ2-6, with D unresolved. The CDR3 is 15 residues long. Trimming pared 5 bases from V and 0 bases from J, leaving 9 bases between. Germline CDR1 is SGHTS and CDR2 is YDEGEE. As DNA, the CDR3 is TGTGCCAGCAGTTATGTGAGCTCTGGGGCCAACGTCCTGACTTTC. Protein product: CASSYVSSGANVLTF. Full variable domain (outside the CDR3, taken from reference TRBV5-8 and TRBJ2-6): EAGVTQSPTHLIKTRGQQATLRCSPISGHTSVYWYQQALGLGLQFLLWYDEGEERNRGNFPPRFSGRQFPNYSSELNVNALELEDSALYLCASSYVSSGANVLTFGAGSRLTVL.

This rearrangement joins TRBV25-1 to TRBJ2-5, with unresolved D. This CDR3 spans 15 amino acids. The germline V gene has CDR1 MGHDK and CDR2 SYGVNS. V was pared by 1 base and J by 4 bases, with 13 bases between. In DNA, the CDR3 is TGTGCCAGCAGTGAATCACCGGGTCTGGGAGAGACCCAGTACTTC. Residues: CASSESPGLGETQYF.

This clone was picked up one time. The chain employs TRBV19 and TRBJ2-7, with a possible D match to TRBD1 (5 bases). The germline V gene has CDR1 LNHDA and CDR2 SQIVND (reference sequence). This CDR3 has 15 residues. V lost 3 bases and J lost 2, with 14 bases in between. The DNA of the CDR3 is TGTGCCAGTAGTATGGCAGGGTATGGGACCTACGAGCAGTACTTC. Encoded protein: CASSMAGYGTYEQYF.